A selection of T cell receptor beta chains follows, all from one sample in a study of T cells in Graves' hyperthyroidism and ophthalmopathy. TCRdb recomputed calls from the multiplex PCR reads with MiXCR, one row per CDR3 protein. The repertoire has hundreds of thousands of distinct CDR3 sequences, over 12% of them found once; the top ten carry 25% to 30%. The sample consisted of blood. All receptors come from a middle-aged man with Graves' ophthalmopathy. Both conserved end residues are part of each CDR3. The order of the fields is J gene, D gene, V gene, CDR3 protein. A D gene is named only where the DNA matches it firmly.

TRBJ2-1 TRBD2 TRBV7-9 CASSLVSGAQHEQFF
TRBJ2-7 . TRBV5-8 CASSRWAEGPYEQYF
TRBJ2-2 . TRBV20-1 CSASERVFAGELFF
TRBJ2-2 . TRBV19 CASSRSTGELFF
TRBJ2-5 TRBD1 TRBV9 CASSVGQRTYGTQYF
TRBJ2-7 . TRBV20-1 CSATGVAGVLVGSYEQYF
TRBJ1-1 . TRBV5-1 CASSSGGGLGTEAFF
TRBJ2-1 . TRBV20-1 CSAPRSGLPNEQFF
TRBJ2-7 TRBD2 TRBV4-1 CASSQGGGGSRYEQYF
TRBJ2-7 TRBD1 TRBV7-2 CASSPTGVGYEQYF
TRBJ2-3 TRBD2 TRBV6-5 CASSYRTSGSTDTQYF
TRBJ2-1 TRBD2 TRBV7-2 CASQPGGGAFEQFF
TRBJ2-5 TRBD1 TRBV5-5 CASSPTGTGDTSQETQYF
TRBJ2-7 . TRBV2 CASARDAAYEQYF
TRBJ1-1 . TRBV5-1 CASSVGGIQNTEAFF
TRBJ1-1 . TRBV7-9 CASSLRLSANTEAFF
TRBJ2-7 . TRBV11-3 CASSFGGDYEQYF
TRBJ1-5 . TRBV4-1 CASSHHQITGNQPQHF
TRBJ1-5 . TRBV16 CASSQYGDQPQHF
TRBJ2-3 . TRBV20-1 CSARARSRNTQYF
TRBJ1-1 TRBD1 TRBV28 CASPPSGQLHSEAFF
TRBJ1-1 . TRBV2 CASNRANTEAFF
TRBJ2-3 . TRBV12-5 CASDWENTDTQYF
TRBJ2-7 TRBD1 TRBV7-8 CASSLDSTGVEQYF
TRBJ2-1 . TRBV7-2 CASSLGGWGNEQFF
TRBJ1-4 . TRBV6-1 CASSEAISLANEKLFF
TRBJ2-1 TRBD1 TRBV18 CASSPLDRVYNEQFF
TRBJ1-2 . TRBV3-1 CASSQATVTHYGYTF
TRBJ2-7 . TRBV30 CAWSVLDEQYF
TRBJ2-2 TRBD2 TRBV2 CASRPQVAGLNTGELFF
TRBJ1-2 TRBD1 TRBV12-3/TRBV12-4 CASSKGQRDYGYTF
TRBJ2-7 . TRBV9 CASSVGQGNYEQYF
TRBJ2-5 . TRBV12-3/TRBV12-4 CASSFVQETQYF